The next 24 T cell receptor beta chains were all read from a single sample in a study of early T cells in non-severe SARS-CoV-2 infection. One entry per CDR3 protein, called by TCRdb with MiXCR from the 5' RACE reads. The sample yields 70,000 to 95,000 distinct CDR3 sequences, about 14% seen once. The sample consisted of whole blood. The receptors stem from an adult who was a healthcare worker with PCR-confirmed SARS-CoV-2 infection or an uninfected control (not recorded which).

The CDR3 DNA sequence: TGTGCCAGCAGTGAGGGACAGAGCTCCTACGAGCAGTACGTC. Translating it yields CASSEGQSSYEQYV. V is TRBV2 and J is TRBJ2-7, with TRBD1 matching 7 bases. CDR3 size: 14 residues. Germline assignment: CDR1 SNHLY and CDR2 FYNNEI. With V trimmed by 3 bases and J by 0 bases, 2 bases remained unmatched.

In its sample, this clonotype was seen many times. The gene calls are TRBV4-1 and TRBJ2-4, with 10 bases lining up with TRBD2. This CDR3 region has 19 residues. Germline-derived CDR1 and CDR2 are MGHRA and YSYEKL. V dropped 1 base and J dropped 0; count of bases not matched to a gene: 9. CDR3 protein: CASSQVIQRGGLAKNIQYF. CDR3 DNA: TGCGCCAGCAGCCAAGTTATCCAGCGGGGGGGTCTAGCCAAAAACATTCAGTACTTC.

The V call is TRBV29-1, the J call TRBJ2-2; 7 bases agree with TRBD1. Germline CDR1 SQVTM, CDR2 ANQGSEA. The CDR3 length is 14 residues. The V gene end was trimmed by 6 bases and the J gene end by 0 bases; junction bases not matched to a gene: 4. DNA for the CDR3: TGCAGCGTAGCACAGGGGCCGAACACCGGGGAGCTGTTTTTT. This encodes CSVAQGPNTGELFF.

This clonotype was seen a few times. The CDR3 nucleotides are TGCAGTGCTAGATCGGGGCGGGGAGGGGAGACCCAGTACTTC. It translates to CSARSGRGGETQYF. This rearrangement joins TRBV20-1 to TRBJ2-5; TRBD2 matches at 7 bases. V shed 2 bases and J 5 bases; nucleotides not matched to a gene: 8. The V gene's germline CDR1 is DFQATT and CDR2 SNEGSKA (reference sequence). This CDR3 comprises 14 residues.

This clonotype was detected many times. The chain's CDR3 is CASSQDRGQPQHF. DNA of the CDR3: TGCGCCAGCAGCCAAGATCGAGGTCAGCCCCAGCATTTT. The chain employs TRBV4-1 and TRBJ1-5, with no clear D. The CDR3 sequence is 13 residues long. Germline V gene sequence: CDR1 MGHRA, CDR2 YSYEKL. Trimming stripped 0 bases from V and 6 bases from J, with 6 bases between.

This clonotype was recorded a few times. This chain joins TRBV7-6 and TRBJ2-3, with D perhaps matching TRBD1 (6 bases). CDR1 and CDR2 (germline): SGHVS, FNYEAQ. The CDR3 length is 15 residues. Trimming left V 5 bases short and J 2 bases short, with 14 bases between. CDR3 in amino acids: CASSQQGTLTDTQYF. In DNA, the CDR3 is TGTGCCAGCAGCCAACAGGGCACCCTCACAGATACGCAGTATTTT.

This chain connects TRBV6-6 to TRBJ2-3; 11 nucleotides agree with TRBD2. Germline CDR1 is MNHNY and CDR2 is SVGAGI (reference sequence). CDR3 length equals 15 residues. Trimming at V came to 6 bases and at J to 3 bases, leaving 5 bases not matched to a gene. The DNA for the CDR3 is TGTGCCAGCAGCCGTAGCGGGGGGGTTACAGATACGCAGTATTTT. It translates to CASSRSGGVTDTQYF.

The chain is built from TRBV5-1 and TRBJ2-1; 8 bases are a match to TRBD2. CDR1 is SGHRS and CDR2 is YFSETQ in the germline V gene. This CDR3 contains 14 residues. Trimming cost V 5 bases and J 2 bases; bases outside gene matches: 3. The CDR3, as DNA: TGCGCCAGCAGACTAGCGGACACCTACAATGAGCAGTTCTTC. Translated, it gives CASRLADTYNEQFF.

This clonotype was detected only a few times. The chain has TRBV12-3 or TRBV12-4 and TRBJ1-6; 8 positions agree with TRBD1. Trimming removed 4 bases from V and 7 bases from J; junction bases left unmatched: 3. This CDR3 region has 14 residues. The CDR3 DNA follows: TGTGCCAGCAGTTACAGGGGGATGAATTCACCCCTCCACTTT. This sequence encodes CASSYRGMNSPLHF.

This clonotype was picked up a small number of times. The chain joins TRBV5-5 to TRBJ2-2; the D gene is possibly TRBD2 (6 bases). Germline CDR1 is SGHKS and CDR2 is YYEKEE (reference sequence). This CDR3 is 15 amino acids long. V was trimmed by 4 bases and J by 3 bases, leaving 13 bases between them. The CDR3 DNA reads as TGTGCCAGCAGCCGCGCGGGGTTGGACACCGGGGAGCTGTTTTTT. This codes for CASSRAGLDTGELFF.

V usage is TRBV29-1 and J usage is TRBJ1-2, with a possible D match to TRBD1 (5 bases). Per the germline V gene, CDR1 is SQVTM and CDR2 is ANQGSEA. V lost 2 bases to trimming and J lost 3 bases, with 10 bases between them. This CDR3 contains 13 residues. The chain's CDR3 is CSVESGDYYGYTF. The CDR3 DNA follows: TGCAGCGTTGAATCGGGGGATTACTATGGCTACACCTTC.

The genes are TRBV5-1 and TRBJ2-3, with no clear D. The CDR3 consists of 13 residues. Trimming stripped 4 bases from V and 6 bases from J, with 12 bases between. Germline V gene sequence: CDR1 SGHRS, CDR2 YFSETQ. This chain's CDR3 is CASSVGTSDTQYF. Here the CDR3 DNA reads TGCGCCAGCAGCGTCGGAACGTCGGATACGCAGTATTTT.

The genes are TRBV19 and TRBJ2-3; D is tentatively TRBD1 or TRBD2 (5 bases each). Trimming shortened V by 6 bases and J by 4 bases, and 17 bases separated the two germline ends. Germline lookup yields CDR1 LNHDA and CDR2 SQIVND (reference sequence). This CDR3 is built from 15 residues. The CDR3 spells CASRPPGRGADTQYF. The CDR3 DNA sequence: TGTGCCAGTAGGCCCCCGGGGCGAGGGGCAGATACGCAGTATTTT.

CDR3 loop: CASSLQTVDTQYF. The CDR3 bases are TGTGCCAGCAGCTTGCAGACAGTGGATACGCAGTATTTT. The V gene is TRBV5-6, the J gene TRBJ2-3; D perhaps matches TRBD1 (5 bases). The CDR3 loop spans 13 amino acids. Trimming removed 1 base at V and 6 bases at J, with 9 bases between. Germline loops: CDR1 SGHDT, CDR2 YYEEEE.

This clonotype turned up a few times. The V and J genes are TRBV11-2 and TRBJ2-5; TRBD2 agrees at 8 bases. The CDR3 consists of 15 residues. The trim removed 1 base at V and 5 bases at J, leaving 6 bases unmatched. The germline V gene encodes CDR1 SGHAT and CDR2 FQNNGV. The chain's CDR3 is CASSLAGTSRETQYF. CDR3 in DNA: TGTGCCAGCAGCTTAGCCGGGACTAGTCGGGAGACCCAGTACTTC.

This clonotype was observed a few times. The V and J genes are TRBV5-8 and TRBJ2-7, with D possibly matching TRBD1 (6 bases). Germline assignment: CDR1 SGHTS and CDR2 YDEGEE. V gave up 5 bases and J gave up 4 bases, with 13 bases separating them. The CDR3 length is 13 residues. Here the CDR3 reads CASRTRTAYEQYV. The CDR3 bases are TGTGCCAGCAGGACTCGGACAGCATACGAGCAGTACGTC.

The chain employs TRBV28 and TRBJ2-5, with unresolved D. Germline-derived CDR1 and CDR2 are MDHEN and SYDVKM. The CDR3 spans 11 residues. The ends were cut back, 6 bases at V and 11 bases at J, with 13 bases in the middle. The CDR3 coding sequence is TGTGCCAGCAGCCCTCGCCTAGAGCAGTACTTC. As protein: CASSPRLEQYF.

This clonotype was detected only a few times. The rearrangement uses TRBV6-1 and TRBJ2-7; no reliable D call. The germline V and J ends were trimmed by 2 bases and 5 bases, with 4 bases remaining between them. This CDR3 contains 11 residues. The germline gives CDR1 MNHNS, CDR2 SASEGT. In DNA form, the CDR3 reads TGTGCCAGCAGTGAATCTCACGAGCAGTACGTC. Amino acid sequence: CASSESHEQYV.

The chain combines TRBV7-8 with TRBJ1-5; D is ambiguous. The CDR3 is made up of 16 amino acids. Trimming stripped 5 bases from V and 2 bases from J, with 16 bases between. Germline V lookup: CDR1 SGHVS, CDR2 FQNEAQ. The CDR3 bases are TGTGCCAGCAGCGCAAAAAGGATAGGGCGCAATCAGCCCCAGCATTTT. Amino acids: CASSAKRIGRNQPQHF. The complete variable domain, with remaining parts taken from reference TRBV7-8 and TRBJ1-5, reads GAGVSQSPRYKVAKRGQDVALRCDPISGHVSLFWYQQALGQGPEFLTYFQNEAQLDKSGLPSDRFFAERPEGSVSTLKIQRTQQEDSAVYLCASSAKRIGRNQPQHFGDGTRLSIL.

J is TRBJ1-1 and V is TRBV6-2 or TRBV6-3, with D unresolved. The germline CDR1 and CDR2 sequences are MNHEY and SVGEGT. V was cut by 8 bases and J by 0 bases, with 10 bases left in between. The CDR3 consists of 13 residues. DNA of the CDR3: TGTGCCAGCCTTGACCAGCTGAACACTGAAGCTTTCTTT. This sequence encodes CASLDQLNTEAFF.

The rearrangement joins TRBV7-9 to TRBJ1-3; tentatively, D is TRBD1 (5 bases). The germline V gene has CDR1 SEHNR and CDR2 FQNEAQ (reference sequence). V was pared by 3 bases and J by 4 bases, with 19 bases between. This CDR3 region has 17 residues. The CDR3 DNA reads TGTGCCAGCAGCTTTCACTACCGGGACCCAGGGGGAAACACCATATATTTT. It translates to CASSFHYRDPGGNTIYF.

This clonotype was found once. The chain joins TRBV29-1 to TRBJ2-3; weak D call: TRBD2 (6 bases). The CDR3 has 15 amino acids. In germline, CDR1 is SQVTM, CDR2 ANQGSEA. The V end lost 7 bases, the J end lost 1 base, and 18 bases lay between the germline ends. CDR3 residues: CSAAVGGRGTDTQYF. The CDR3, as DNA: TGCAGCGCTGCCGTGGGGGGTAGAGGCACAGATACGCAGTATTTT.

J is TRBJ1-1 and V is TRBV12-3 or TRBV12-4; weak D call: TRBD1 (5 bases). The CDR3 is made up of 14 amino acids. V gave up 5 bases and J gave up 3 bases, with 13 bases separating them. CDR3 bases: TGTGCCAGCAGTCCCGGACCGGGGGACACTGAAGCTTTCTTT. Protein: CASSPGPGDTEAFF.

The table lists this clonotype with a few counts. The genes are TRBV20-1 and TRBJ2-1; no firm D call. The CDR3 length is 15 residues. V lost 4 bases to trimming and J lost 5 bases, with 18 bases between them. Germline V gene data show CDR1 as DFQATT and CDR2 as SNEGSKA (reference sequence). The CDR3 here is CSATESRLSHNEQFF. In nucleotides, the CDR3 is TGCAGTGCTACCGAGTCGAGACTTAGCCACAATGAGCAGTTCTTC.